This T cell receptor beta chain was sequenced for a study of blood T cells in healthy people across ages. Next came a second PCR, run for about 6 to 11 cycles, which used a sample-barcoded 5' primer along with a J-beta primer mix. Each cDNA molecule carried a tag from a template-switch adaptor that contained 12 random nucleotides. TCRdb reprocessed the 5' RACE reads via MiXCR and lists one record per CDR3 protein. The data contain about 900,000 distinct CDR3 sequences, around 48% of them singletons. Germline V lookup: CDR1 LNHDA, CDR2 SQIVND (reference sequence). This CDR3 has 14 amino acids. Trimming took off 8 bases at V and 5 bases at J, with 17 bases between the two ends. Notes on this clonotype: Its specificity is unknown.

Findings and limits, study-wide: Older individuals had lower TCR beta diversity per million T cells (the decline was roughly linear).

The study drew donors from healthy Caucasian individuals in Russia aged about 6 to 95. The receptor was derived from a man aged 30 to 39 in good health. Sample: blood. The gene calls are TRBV19 and TRBJ2-3, with TRBD1 as a possible D gene (6 bases). The CDR3 here is CASRAGVAGDTQYF. As DNA, the CDR3 is TGTGCCAGTCGCGCAGGGGTAGCTGGAGATACGCAGTATTTT.